This T cell receptor (beta chain) appears in the sequencing data of a study of tumor-infiltrating lymphocytes in primary liver carcinoma. Study-wide background: In every tissue type, samples returned a similar yield of roughly 3.65 to 8 million productive TCRbeta reads.

This clonotype occurred once. Antigen: not known. The junction departs from germline at one end; a sequencing error may be responsible. Both RNA and DNA were isolated together from around 18-30 mg of bulk tissue that had not been sorted. Every tumor contributed samples taken at five separate regions. Starting material of about 450 ng total RNA yielded TCR beta cDNA via a constant-region primer. Amplification in three nested multiplex PCR rounds with slightly modified ARM-PCR gave rise to TCR beta libraries. TRBV1-TRBV30 forward primers paired with a C-beta reverse primer drove the first two PCR rounds, roughly 10 cycles each. Each CDR3 protein is one row after TCRdb ran MiXCR on the multiplex PCR reads. This sample yields 99,000 or so distinct CDR3 sequences, of which around 84% are seen a single time; approximately 18% belongs to the top ten. Germline assignment: CDR1 SGHRS and CDR2 YFSETQ. There are 15 residues in the CDR3.

Study-wide points: For tumor-adjacent and tumor-blood pairs, overlap was less than that seen for tumor region pairs. The difference in top-250-clone fraction between tumors and blood was significant, favoring tumors (p = 0.039).

V usage is TRBV5-1 and J usage is TRBJ1-2; D not certain. Specimen: liver tumor tissue from sampling region 3. As for subset: tumor region T3, left-lateral pole. This clonotype was sampled from a man in his forties or fifties with primary liver carcinoma and hepatitis B virus infection. For the CDR3, the DNA is TGCGCCAGCAGCTACGACGTGGGAACGGGCTATGGCTTCACCTTC. Its translation is CASSYDVGTGYGFTF.